The clone carrying this T cell receptor (beta chain) was found a few times. Its cognate antigen is unknown. The data belong to a study of T-cell reconstitution after alpha-beta-depleted transplantation in children. Regarding the study as a whole: About two months after transplant, alpha-beta T cells reportedly came from several hundred expanded graft clones. The high TCRbeta diversity at day 60 in some patients came from surviving recipient T cells and thymic progenitors. Fresh T-cell production supplied most of the T-cell counts and diversity seen one year after transplant.

This CDR3 has 14 amino acids. Trimming took 5 bases from V and 6 from J, leaving 13 bases between them. In germline, CDR1 is MDHEN, CDR2 SYDVKM. Researchers prepared the TCRbeta library using unique molecular identifiers, the study reports. A single record per CDR3 protein comes from TCRdb applying MiXCR to the PCR reads. This table has a few hundred thousand distinct CDR3 sequences, about 24% appearing once. This chain uses TRBV28 with TRBJ2-2; no clear D gene. The specimen was PBMCs, mostly from graft donor cells, collected 360 days after TCRalphabeta/CD19-depleted stem cell transplant. The sequence derives from a female patient aged 2-10 years who had a stem cell transplant for congenital amegakaryocytic thrombocytopenia, so the T cells may come from the graft donor. CDR3 sequence reads: CASSHRGGPGELFF. The CDR3 bases are TGTGCCAGCAGTCACCGTGGTGGGCCCGGGGAGCTGTTTTTT.